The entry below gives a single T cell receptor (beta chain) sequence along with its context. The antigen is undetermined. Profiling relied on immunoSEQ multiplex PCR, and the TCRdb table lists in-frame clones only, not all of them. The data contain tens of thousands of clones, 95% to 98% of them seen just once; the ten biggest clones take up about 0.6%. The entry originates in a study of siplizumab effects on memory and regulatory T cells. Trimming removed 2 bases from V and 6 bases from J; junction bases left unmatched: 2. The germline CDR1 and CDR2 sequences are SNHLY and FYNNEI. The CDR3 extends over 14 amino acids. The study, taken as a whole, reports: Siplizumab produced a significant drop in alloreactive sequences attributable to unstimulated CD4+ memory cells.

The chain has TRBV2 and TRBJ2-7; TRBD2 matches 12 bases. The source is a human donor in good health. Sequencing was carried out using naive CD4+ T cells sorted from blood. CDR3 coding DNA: TGTGCCAGCAGTGAATCTAGCGGGAGGGCCGAGCAGTACTTC. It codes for CASSESSGRAEQYF. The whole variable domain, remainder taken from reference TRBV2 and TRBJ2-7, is EPEVTQTPSHQVTQMGQEVILRCVPISNHLYFYWYRQILGQKVEFLVSFYNNEISEKSEIFDDQFSVERPDGSNFTLKIRSTKLEDSAMYFCASSESSGRAEQYFGPGTRLTVT.